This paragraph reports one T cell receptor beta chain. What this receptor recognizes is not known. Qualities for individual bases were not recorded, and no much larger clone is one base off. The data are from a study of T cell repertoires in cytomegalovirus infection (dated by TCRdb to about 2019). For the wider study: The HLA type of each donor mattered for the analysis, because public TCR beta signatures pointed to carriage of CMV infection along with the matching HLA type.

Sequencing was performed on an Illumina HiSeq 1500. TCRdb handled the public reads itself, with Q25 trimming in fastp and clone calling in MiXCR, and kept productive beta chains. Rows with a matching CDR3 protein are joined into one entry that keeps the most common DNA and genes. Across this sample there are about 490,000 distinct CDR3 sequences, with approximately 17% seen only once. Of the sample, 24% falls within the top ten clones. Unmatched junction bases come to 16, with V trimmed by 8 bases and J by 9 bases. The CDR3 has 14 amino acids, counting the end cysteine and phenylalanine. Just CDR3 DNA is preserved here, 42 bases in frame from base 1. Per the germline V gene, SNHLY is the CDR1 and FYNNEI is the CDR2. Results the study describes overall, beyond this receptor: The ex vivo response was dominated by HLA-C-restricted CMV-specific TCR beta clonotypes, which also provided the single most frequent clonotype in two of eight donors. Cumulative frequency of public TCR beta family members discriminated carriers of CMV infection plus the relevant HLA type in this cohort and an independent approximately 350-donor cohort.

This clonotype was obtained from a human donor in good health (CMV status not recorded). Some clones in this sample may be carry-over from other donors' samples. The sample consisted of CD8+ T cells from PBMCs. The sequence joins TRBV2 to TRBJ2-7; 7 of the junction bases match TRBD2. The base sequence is TGTGCCAGCCCGAGGCCCGGGACTAACCCCTGGCAGTACTTC. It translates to CASPRPGTNPWQYF.